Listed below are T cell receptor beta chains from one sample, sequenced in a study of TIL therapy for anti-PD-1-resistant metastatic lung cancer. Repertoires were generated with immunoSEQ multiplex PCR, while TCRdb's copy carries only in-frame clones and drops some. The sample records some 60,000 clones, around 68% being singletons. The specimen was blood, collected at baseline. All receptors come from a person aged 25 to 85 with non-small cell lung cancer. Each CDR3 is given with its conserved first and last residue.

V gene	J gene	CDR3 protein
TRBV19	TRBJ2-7	CASSIDGTDLGYEQYF
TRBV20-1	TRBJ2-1	CSAREVNEQFF
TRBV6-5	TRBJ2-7	CASSYGIGGGLYEQYF
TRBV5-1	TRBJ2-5	CASSFQGYQETQYF
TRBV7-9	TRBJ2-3	CASTTGKLAGAASTDTQYF
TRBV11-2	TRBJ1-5	CASSFDQGNQPQHF
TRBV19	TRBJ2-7	CASSIFPGYYEQYF
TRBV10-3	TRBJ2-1	CAISEGRDLISYNEQFF
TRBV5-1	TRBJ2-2	CASSLLATNTGELFF
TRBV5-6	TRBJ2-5	CASSFRESETQYF
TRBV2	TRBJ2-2	CASSESGHGNTGELFF
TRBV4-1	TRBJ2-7	CASSQGLAGDYEQYF
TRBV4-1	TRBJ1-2	CASSSTGGHYGYTF
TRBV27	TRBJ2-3	CASKQDPRRGTATDTQYF